One sample yielded the 6 T cell receptor beta chains listed below, sequenced in a study of T cells in Graves' hyperthyroidism and ophthalmopathy. TCR beta CDR3 regions were amplified from RNA transcripts. HTBI primers were employed in a first-round RT-PCR of the TCR CDR3. Using its own MiXCR run on the multiplex PCR reads, TCRdb lists one record per CDR3 protein. Of approximately 430,000 distinct CDR3 sequences in the sample, around 16% were seen once. The material sequenced was blood. The receptors shown here come from a woman younger than 30 with Graves' hyperthyroidism.

Turning to this clonotype: Its ends do not fully match the called genes, so a read error is possible. This chain joins TRBV5-1 and TRBJ2-1; 7 bases are shared with TRBD2. The V gene's germline CDR1 is SGHRS and CDR2 YFSETQ. The CDR3 sequence is 13 residues long. The CDR3 DNA reads as TGTGCCAGCAGCCCCGGGACTAACAATGAGCAGTTCTTC. This codes for CASSPGTNNEQFF.

The chain has TRBV6-8 and TRBJ1-3; tentative D call: TRBD1 (6 bases). Germline V gene lookup returns CDR1 MNHGY and CDR2 SAAAGT. V was shortened by 9 bases and J by 1 base, with 16 bases between the two germline ends. This CDR3 is 15 amino acids long. CDR3: CASMRGADSGNTIYF. The CDR3 region has the DNA TGTGCCAGTATGAGGGGGGCAGATTCTGGAAACACCATATATTTT.

This chain uses TRBV20-1 with TRBJ2-5; D is possibly TRBD1 or TRBD2 (5 bases each). Germline V lookup: CDR1 DFQATT, CDR2 SNEGSKA (reference sequence). CDR3 length: 15 amino acids. V lost 6 bases, J lost 4 bases, and 21 bases lay in between. Here the CDR3 reads CSAMDTEGRRETQYF. The CDR3 DNA reads TGCAGTGCCATGGATACAGAGGGGAGACGAGAGACCCAGTACTTC.

There are many counts of this clonotype. J is TRBJ1-1 and V is TRBV9; 7 bases agree with TRBD1. The CDR3 has 16 amino acids. Germline V gene lookup returns CDR1 SGDLS and CDR2 YYNGEE. J lost 5 bases, V lost 3 bases, and 13 bases had no gene match. The CDR3 nucleotides are TGTGCCAGCAGCGGGGACCGTACAGGGGTCGGTACTGAAGCTTTCTTT. This codes for CASSGDRTGVGTEAFF.

This clonotype was seen repeatedly, ten times or more. The chain couples TRBV20-1 to TRBJ2-1, with 13 bases identical to TRBD2. V dropped 1 base and J dropped 4; count of bases not matched to a gene: 1. Germline lookup yields CDR1 DFQATT and CDR2 SNEGSKA (reference sequence). CDR3 length: 15 residues. This CDR3 reads CSARVTSGGYNEQFF. CDR3 sequence (DNA): TGCAGTGCTAGAGTGACTAGCGGGGGGTACAATGAGCAGTTCTTC.

Note on this clonotype: An end of the junction does not agree with germline; a read error may underlie this. This rearrangement joins TRBV2 to TRBJ1-5; 7 bases align to TRBD1. There are 13 residues in the CDR3. CDR1 and CDR2 (germline): SNHLY, FYNNEI. Here the CDR3 reads CASSIRGGQPEHF. For the CDR3, the DNA is TGTGCCAGCAGCATCAGGGGGGGGCAGCCCGAGCATTTT. The full variable domain, completed using reference TRBV2 and TRBJ1-5, is EPEVTQTPSHQVTQMGQEVILRCVPISNHLYFYWYRQILGQKVEFLVSFYNNEISEKSEIFDDQFSVERPDGSNFTLKIRSTKLEDSAMYFCASSIRGGQPEHFGDGTRLSIL.